The clone carrying this T cell receptor beta chain occurred a few times. Its specificity is unknown. This entry is derived from a study of response to subunit inactivated influenza vaccine. The study, taken as a whole, reports: Each seasonal flu vaccination may recruit only limited new T cells, authors suggested.

TCRdb re-derived calls from the RT-PCR reads in MiXCR, one entry per CDR3 protein. The sample holds hundreds of thousands of distinct CDR3 sequences; around 8% are singletons and the top ten take 10% to 15%. Germline V gene lookup returns CDR1 LGHDT and CDR2 YNNKEL (reference sequence). Losses at the gene ends were 6 bases for V and 2 bases for J; bases not matched to a gene: 7. The CDR3 sequence is 17 residues long. This material consisted of PBMCs from blood, taken less than 30 months after vaccination. The clonotype comes from a man between 45 and 75 years old who received an inactivated influenza vaccine. The chain employs TRBV3-1 and TRBJ2-1; 13 bases map to TRBD2. The CDR3 DNA sequence: TGTGCCAGCAGTGGACTAGCGGGGGCGCTTACCTACAATGAGCAGTTCTTC. Translated: CASSGLAGALTYNEQFF.